What follows is one T cell receptor beta chain and its context. Its antigen remains undetermined. Per-base qualities were not stored, and no clone one base away is much larger. The receptor library was made with the immunoSEQ multiplex PCR assay. A mixture of 60 forward primers for TCR Vbeta segments and 13 reverse primers for TCR Jbeta segments was used in the multiplex PCR. The CDR3 region of rearranged TCR beta genes was amplified from genomic DNA by a multiplex PCR assay. On the Illumina HiSeq System, the amplified TCR beta libraries were sequenced as 87-base-pair reads. Under the source paper's analysis protocol: In a later analysis, approximately 74 million unique TCR beta chains were counted across the roughly 700 repertoires, and about 10 million of these chains were shared by at least two donors. A nearest-neighbor algorithm error-corrected the raw reads and collapsed the reads into unique sequences, merging closely related sequences to remove PCR and sequencing errors. To assign V, D and J gene segments, CDR3 sequences were aligned to IMGT reference sequences. For a sequence to be retained, at least a six-nucleotide match to both a V gene segment and a J gene segment was required. Rearrangements were classified as productive when the CDR3 lacked stop codons and remained in frame with V and J, and all other rearrangements were classified as non-productive. CDR3 was defined by IMGT convention, running from the second conserved V-encoded cysteine to the conserved J-encoded phenylalanine. The earlier analysis of approximately 590 of the donors excluded any sequence lacking an unambiguous match to a single V gene segment. An earlier analysis of 500 to 600 of the donors classified V segments as functional when productive rearrangements were above 56.7% and as segregating when the standard deviation between donors was above 5%. To diagnose cytomegalovirus status from the catalog of TCR beta chain sequences, a statistical classification framework was built. In a later analysis, V and J genes were assigned by comparing TCR nucleotide sequences against IMGT/GENE-DB human TR gene sequences. A later analysis assigned CDR3 sequences and most-parsimonious VDJ recombination scenarios with the TCRdist pipeline. A later analysis defined each TCR beta chain by its CDR3 amino acid sequence plus V-gene family, and excluded reads lacking a unique V-gene family. A later analysis removed 550 to 700 highly shared, low-generation-probability nucleotide sequences to deal with suspected cross-contamination and a sequencing artifact. In a later analysis, a clonal expansion index was calculated for each public chain from normalized within-repertoire ranks of inferred template counts. A later analysis computed generation probabilities with a VDJ recombination model fitted to out-of-frame rearrangements, and checked the results against IGoR. Hypergeometric tests were used in a later analysis to score TCR-TCR, TCR-HLA and TCR-CMV co-occurrence, with a repertoire-size bias correction applied to the TCR pairs. False discovery rates were estimated in a later analysis by permuting HLA or CMV assignments 20 times. In a later analysis, co-occurring TCRs were grouped with DBSCAN, and TCRdist sequence similarity was added when clustering was performed within HLA-allele-positive subsets. Repertoires with fewer than 30,000 or more than 120,000 public chains were left out of co-occurrence clustering, as were a few repertoires with anomalous nucleotide sharing. Sourced from immuneACCESS, this table was stored by TCRdb with only in-frame sequences that have V and J called. A share of the clones is absent; for the studies checked, an unresolved V gene accounts for under half, and the remainder has no known explanation. V and J calls and clone size follow that table, whereas D and trimming were derived from the DNA. This sample lists approximately 97,000 clones; approximately 80% were detected once. Over 4% of the sample belongs to the ten largest clones.

CDR1 is given as MDHEN and CDR2 as SYDVKM, both from the germline V gene. V and J lose 5 bases and 10 bases, and a span of 12 bases separates them. The CDR3 measures 12 amino acids from cysteine to phenylalanine. The only DNA kept is the CDR3, 36 bases in frame from the first base. In total, approximately 700 healthy bone marrow donors made up the cohort. At the time of sampling, every cohort member was nominally healthy, though immune exposures that went unrecorded were likely present. The donor tested CMV seropositive, placing the donor among the roughly 300 seropositive members of the cohort. A peripheral blood sample was collected from each donor, and TCR beta sequencing was performed on peripheral blood mononuclear cells. The Qiagen DNeasy Blood Extraction Kit was used to extract genomic DNA from the blood cell samples. The record originates from a study of cytomegalovirus exposure and HLA in healthy donors (dated by TCRdb to 2016 to 2017). About the study as a whole: In an earlier analysis of 450 to 750 of the donors, 250 to 300 Gb of sequence data and 117 million unique TCR beta sequences from 150 million to 200 million T cells were reported. To predict cytomegalovirus infection status, the study combined high-throughput TCR immunosequencing, statistical association of individual TCRs with disease status, and machine learning. A separate validation cohort of over a hundred different subjects was used in addition to the approximately 700-subject first cohort. Alongside the repertoire data, information on donor age, sex, ethnicity and CMV serostatus was compiled. Roughly 5 DR-DQ haplotypes were handled as single units for association and clustering, since linkage in the cohort was strong. The later analysis used no new phenotypic data to find candidate immune exposures, relying instead on TCR beta sequences and their occurrence across donors. Across 300 to 500 genotyped donors of the cohort, an average of about 250,000 unique TCR beta nucleotide sequences per donor were sequenced, and roughly 17% of those sequences were non-productive. The number of donors typed differed by locus, with roughly 620-630 for A, B, C, DRB1 and DQB1, roughly 520 for DQA1, 600 to 610 for DPA1, and some 440 for DPB1. The T cell repertoires of several hundred subjects were profiled by immunosequencing and related to cytomegalovirus serostatus. To study patterns of TCR occurrence, a later analysis re-analyzed previously published TCR beta repertoires from hundreds of donors and added high-resolution HLA genotyping. An early release that covered about 640 HLA-typed donors contained around 300 gigabases of sequencing data and roughly 84 million unique TCR sequences. To decide whether each TCR beta V gene segment behaved as functional or pseudogenic, an earlier analysis of over 500 of the donors relied on high-throughput TCR beta sequencing. The study aimed to test whether signatures of past pathogen exposure could be identified by cataloging public T cell receptors. All discovery cohort repertoires had been generated on a single sequencing platform. Of the roughly 400 genotyped donors, approximately 81% were placed in the genetic ancestry cluster associated with self-reported Caucasian donors. Class I and class II HLA loci were covered by the typing at four-digit resolution. In a later genetic analysis, genome-wide SNP genotypes for about 65% of the roughly 700 donors were used, and that subset was treated as a discovery cohort.

Overall study outcomes, separate from this receptor: According to a later analysis, TCR association rates differed among HLA loci, with DRB1 alleles showing the most associated TCRs and HLA-C alleles showing the fewest. A later analysis reported that several top co-occurrence clusters appeared linked to parvovirus B19, influenza, CMV and Epstein-Barr virus. In this cohort, only TCR beta chains were sequenced, and detectable features were limited by the absence of alpha or paired-chain data. Specific HLA alleles were associated with roughly 16,000 TCR beta sequences at a false discovery rate of 0.05 in a later analysis. Sequencing depth was assumed to be roughly uniform across donors in the presence/absence analyses, though that assumption may not hold. Because the 87-base-pair reads could not distinguish some IMGT-functional V segments, including TRBV6-2 and TRBV6-3, those segments were excluded. A few of the identified cytomegalovirus-associated TCR beta chains were confirmed in vitro to be specific for cytomegalovirus antigens. A cluster of highly shared sequence variants was judged likely to represent a technical artifact of the sequencing pipeline. A further reported finding was that TCR beta sequences accurately predicted the HLA-A and HLA-B alleles for most subjects in the first cohort. Broadly in line with IMGT annotations, most TCR beta V segments showed up in productive rearrangements about 90% or about 30% of the time in an earlier analysis of roughly 590 of the donors. In a later analysis, most CMV-associated TCR beta chains were found to appear HLA-restricted, with HLA associations seemingly driven largely by CMV exposure. According to a later genetic analysis, donors in an Asian-associated ancestry cluster had fewer N-insertions in productive TCRs than the approximately 690-donor mean. The only immune exposure information available for the cohort was CMV serostatus. According to the authors, the approach could potentially be generalized to other disease states and immunological phenotypes. Because HLA typing was missing for some donors at each locus, association tests included only the typed subset. A total of 150 or so TCR beta chains were listed by the study as associated with cytomegalovirus. Correlated functional status among segregating V segments might be attributable to linkage disequilibrium, but an unknown experimental factor could not be ruled out. While some public TCRs were present in many individuals, most TCR sequences turned up only very rarely across donors. The classifier was reported to diagnose cytomegalovirus status with high specificity and sensitivity in both the original and validation cohorts. In a later genetic analysis, a missense DCLRE1C variant was associated with V-gene and J-gene trimming of TCR beta chains, and the association was replicated in an independent cohort. Because counts were too low, seventeen rarely observed V segments, including chromosome 9 orphons, were excluded from the earlier analysis of roughly 580 of the donors. In a later analysis, HLA-associated TCR beta chains showed more clonal expansion and lower generation probabilities than non-associated chains that were equally common. Assigning TCR associations to individual alleles was difficult when HLA alleles, especially DR and DQ, strongly co-occurred.

Here the chain combines TRBV28 and TRBJ2-1; the D gene is possibly TRBD2, with 5 bases matching. The sample consisted of PBMCs. The sequence came from a woman in her 70s in good health and CMV-seropositive. The CDR3: CASSGSWEEQFF. The nucleotide sequence is TGTGCCAGCAGTGGGAGCTGGGAGGAGCAGTTCTTC.